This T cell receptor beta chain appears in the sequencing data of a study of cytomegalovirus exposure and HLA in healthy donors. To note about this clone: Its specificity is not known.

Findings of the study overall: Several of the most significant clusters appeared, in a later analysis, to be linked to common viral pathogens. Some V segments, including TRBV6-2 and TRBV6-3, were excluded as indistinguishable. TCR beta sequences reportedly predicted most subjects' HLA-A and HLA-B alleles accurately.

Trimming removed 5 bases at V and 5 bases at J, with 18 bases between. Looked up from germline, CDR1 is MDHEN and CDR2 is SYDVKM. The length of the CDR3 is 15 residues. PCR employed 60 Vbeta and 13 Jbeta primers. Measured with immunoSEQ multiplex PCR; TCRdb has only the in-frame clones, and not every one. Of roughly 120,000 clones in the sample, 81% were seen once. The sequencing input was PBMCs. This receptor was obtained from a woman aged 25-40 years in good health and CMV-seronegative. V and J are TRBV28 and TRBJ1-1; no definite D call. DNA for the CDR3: TGTGCCAGCAGTAGTCCCGGGGTAGGGAGAACTGAAGCTTTCTTT. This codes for CASSSPGVGRTEAFF.